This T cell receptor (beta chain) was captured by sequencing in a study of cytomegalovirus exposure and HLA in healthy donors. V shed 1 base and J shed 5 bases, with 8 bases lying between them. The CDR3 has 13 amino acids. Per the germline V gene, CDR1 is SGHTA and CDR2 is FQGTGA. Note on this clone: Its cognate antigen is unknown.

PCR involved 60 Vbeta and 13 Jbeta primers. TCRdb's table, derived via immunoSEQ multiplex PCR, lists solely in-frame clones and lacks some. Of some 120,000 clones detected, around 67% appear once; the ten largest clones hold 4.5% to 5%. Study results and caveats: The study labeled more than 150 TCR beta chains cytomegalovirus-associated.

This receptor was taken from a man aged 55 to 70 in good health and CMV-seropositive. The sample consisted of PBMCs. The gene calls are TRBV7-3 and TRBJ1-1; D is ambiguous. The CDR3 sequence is CASSLMRDTEAFF. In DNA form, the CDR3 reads TGTGCCAGCAGCTTAATGCGGGATACTGAAGCTTTCTTT.